What follows are 6 T cell receptor beta chains derived from one specimen sequenced in a study of blood T cell repertoires in COVID-19. Some clones are missing from TCRdb's copy, which holds only in-frame ones; the method was immunoSEQ multiplex PCR. Seen here are roughly 250,000 clones, 70% to 90% observed once, and the top ten hold around 2%. The source material was peripheral blood. Receptor source: a woman between 35 and 50 years old who had recovered from COVID-19.

V and J are TRBV24-1 and TRBJ2-1; 9 positions agree with TRBD1. This CDR3 region has 16 residues. Germline assignment: CDR1 KGHDR and CDR2 SFDVKD. Unmatched junction bases numbered 9, after V lost 1 base and J lost 9 bases. The CDR3, as DNA: TGTGCCACCAGTGATTTAGGACAGGGGAGCGAGGTTGAGCAGTTCTTC. As protein: CATSDLGQGSEVEQFF.

The rearrangement joins TRBV4-3 to TRBJ1-4; possibly TRBD1 for D (5 bases). Germline V gene lookup returns CDR1 LGHNA and CDR2 YSLEER. V shed 0 bases and J shed 8 bases, with 13 bases lying between them. This CDR3 is 15 amino acids long. CDR3 nucleotides: TGCGCCAGCAGCCAAGAACAGGCCCGGGGGGAAAAACTGTTTTTT. It encodes CASSQEQARGEKLFF.

V and J are TRBV11-2 and TRBJ1-1; tentatively, D is TRBD1 (5 bases). The CDR3 sequence is 18 residues long. V shed 3 bases and J shed 4 bases, with 24 bases lying between them. Germline CDR1 reads SGHAT; CDR2 reads FQNNGV. CDR3 DNA sequence: TGTGCCAGCAGCTTTCGATATTGGACCGCCGCGGGACCCACTGAAGCTTTCTTT. Its protein is CASSFRYWTAAGPTEAFF.

This sequence joins TRBV2 and TRBJ1-2; D is unclear. The length of the CDR3 is 13 residues. Germline CDR1 reads SNHLY; CDR2 reads FYNNEI. V lost 5 bases and J lost 7, with 14 bases in between. The CDR3 nucleotides are TGTGCCAGCAGTTCATTCCTTACGAGTGGCTACACCTTC. The encoded protein is CASSSFLTSGYTF.

A single count supports this clone. This chain connects TRBV30 to TRBJ1-6, with a tentative D call TRBD1 (5 bases). This CDR3 contains 16 residues. Per germline, CDR1 GTSNPN and CDR2 SVGIG (reference sequence). With 3 bases removed from V and 4 bases from J, the gap between germline ends came to 16 bases. This CDR3 reads CAWRPPGGGYNSPLHF. The CDR3, as DNA: TGTGCCTGGAGACCCCCCGGGGGAGGGTATAATTCACCCCTCCACTTT.

This clone appeared a few times. Written as DNA, the CDR3 is TGCAGCGTGGGCTGGACAGGGAGTAAGGGGGAGACCCAGTACTTC. Translation gives CSVGWTGSKGETQYF. The genes are TRBV29-1 and TRBJ2-5, with 8 bases lining up with TRBD1. In germline, CDR1 is SQVTM, CDR2 ANQGSEA. The CDR3 covers 15 residues. The V gene end was trimmed by 6 bases and the J gene end by 5 bases; junction bases not matched to a gene: 14. Supplemented by reference TRBV29-1 and TRBJ2-5, the full variable domain reads SAVISQKPSRDICQRGTSLTIQCQVDSQVTMMFWYRQQPGQSLTLIATANQGSEATYESGFVIDKFPISRPNLTFSTLTVSNMSPEDSSIYLCSVGWTGSKGETQYFGPGTRLLVL.